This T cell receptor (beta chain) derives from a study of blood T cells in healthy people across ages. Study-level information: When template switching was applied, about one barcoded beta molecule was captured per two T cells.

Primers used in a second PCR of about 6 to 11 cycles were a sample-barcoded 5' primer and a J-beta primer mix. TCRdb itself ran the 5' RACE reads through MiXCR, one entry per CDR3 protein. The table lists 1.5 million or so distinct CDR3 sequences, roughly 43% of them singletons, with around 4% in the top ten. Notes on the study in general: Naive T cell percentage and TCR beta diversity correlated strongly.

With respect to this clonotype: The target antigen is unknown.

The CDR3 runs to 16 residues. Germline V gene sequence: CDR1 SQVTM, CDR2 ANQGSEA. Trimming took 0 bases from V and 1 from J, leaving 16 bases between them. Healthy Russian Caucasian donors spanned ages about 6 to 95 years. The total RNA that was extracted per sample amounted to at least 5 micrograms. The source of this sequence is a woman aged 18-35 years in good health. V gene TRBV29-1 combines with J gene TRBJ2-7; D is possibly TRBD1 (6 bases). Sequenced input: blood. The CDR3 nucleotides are TGCAGCGTTGAAGAAGGAAGTCGGCAGGGGTCCTACGAGCAGTACTTC. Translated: CSVEEGSRQGSYEQYF.